The entry below describes one T cell receptor (beta chain). As yet, its antigen is unknown. The entry originates in a study of shared clonotypes between healthy human individuals. Overall study context: Per donor, CD8 memory used one plate, CD8 naive used two, CD4 memory used three and CD4 naive used three. Overall study findings and caveats: Among several donors, approximately 5% of naive CD4 clonotypes were found in common. Sampling included only blood; tissue repertoires likely differ.

The V gene's germline CDR1 is SNHLY and CDR2 FYNNEI. The CDR3 extends over 14 amino acids. The germline V and J ends were trimmed by 3 bases and 0 bases, with 6 bases remaining between them. Produced via immunoSEQ multiplex PCR; TCRdb's table is partial and in-frame only. The sample has some 2,100,000 clones, 90% to 97% seen once; the top ten hold approximately 0.13%. The sample comprised naive CD4+ T cells sorted from blood. As for subset: CD45RA+ positively selected. This rearrangement joins TRBV2 to TRBJ1-3, with unresolved D. This clonotype originated in a man aged 18 to 29 in good health. This CDR3 is CASSDPRSGNTIYF. Written as DNA, the CDR3 is TGTGCCAGCAGTGATCCGCGCTCTGGAAACACCATATATTTT.